This TCR beta chain was sequenced during a study of CD8 T cells in ankylosing spondylitis. Trimming left V 4 bases short and J 6 bases short, with 12 bases between. Per germline, CDR1 DFQATT and CDR2 SNEGSKA (reference sequence). This CDR3 contains 13 residues. Each CDR3 protein gets one entry after TCRdb re-called the 5' RACE reads with MiXCR. The sample holds about 240,000 distinct CDR3 sequences; roughly a tenth are singletons and the top ten take 2.6%. This clonotype was observed many times. Antigen specificity is unknown. General observations from the study: Past studies reported some motif variants in reactive arthritis synovial fluid and blood.

The rearrangement joins TRBV20-1 to TRBJ2-2; no clear D gene. Material: blood, either unsorted or a sorted T cell fraction (not recorded which). The source of this sequence is a male donor with ankylosing spondylitis or in good health (not recorded which). CDR3 sequence (DNA): TGCAGTGCTACCACCACCCGAGCCGGGGAGCTGTTTTTT. Its translation: CSATTTRAGELFF.